The text below deals with one TCR beta chain. These data belong to a study of blood T cell repertoires in COVID-19. Assay: immunoSEQ multiplex PCR; the TCRdb copy retains only in-frame clones and omits some. The table lists 150,000 to 250,000 clones, around 82% of them singletons. The CDR3 length is 13 residues. Germline V CDR1 and CDR2: SGHTA, FQGTGA. V shed 4 bases and J 11 bases; nucleotides not matched to a gene: 8. The rearrangement links TRBV7-3 to TRBJ2-3; 8 nucleotides agree with TRBD2. The sequenced sample consisted of PBMCs or T cells enriched from blood (not recorded which). The sequence came from a man aged 35-49 years who had recovered from COVID-19. This CDR3 reads CASSSPGLAGQYF. The DNA for the CDR3 is TGTGCCAGCAGCTCCCCCGGACTAGCTGGGCAGTATTTT.